Reported below is one T cell receptor (beta chain). Its antigen target is currently unknown. Base qualities are missing; no much larger clone stands one base away. What this sample's time point label stands for: pre-sensitization, week 0. Interpreted using the paper, the treatment or condition label stands for: therapeutic diphenylcyclopropenone sensitization with weekly scalp DPC. Blood at each patch-test visit was drawn before the patch test was applied. Patients were eligible if aged 18 to 70, diagnosed with alopecia and judged suitable for DPC therapy, and pregnant patients were excluded. Total RNA was extracted from unfractionated whole blood that had been collected in Tempus Blood RNA tubes. The method was RACE. The instrument was a NextSeq 500. During library preparation, unique molecular identifiers were attached to individual cDNA molecules so that TCRs could be counted in a quantitative, reproducible way. Each blood RNA sample was used to sequence both TCR alpha and TCR beta chains. The original methods were these. The median number of TCRs per sample was approximately 98,000, ranging from about 23,224 to 690,600. V, J and CDR3 annotation of the TCR reads was carried out using the Decombinator software suite. To make PS versus PT1 abundance plots, every sample was subsampled to the same number of TCRs (28,000). Expanded TCRs were defined as absent before sensitization and observed at least eight times at the 2-week time point. The public reads were reanalyzed by TCRdb: fastp trimming at Q25, MiXCR alignment, in-frame beta chains only. Rows with one shared CDR3 protein collapse into an entry with the most common genes and DNA. Here the V and J calls rest on TCRdb's processing, not on the authors' analysis. This sample lists 65,000 to 70,000 distinct CDR3 sequences; approximately 10% were detected once. The ten largest make up approximately 4.7% of the sample.

These data originate in a study of human T cells and chemical hapten exposure (dated by TCRdb to 2020 to 2022). Study-wide context: For sensitization, 2% DPC in acetone was applied to a 2 cm by 2 cm area of upper inner arm skin. This study followed changes in the peripheral blood TCR repertoire in vivo during primary and secondary sensitization of alopecia patients to the hapten diphenylcyclopropenone (DPC). Patch tests used Finn chambers with 0.01% DPC on the upper back, scored after 6 days by International Contact Dermatitis Research Group standards. The patient cohort, mostly female, included alopecia areata with under or over 50% scalp involvement, alopecia totalis and alopecia universalis. Some 29 alopecia patients gave blood for TCR sequencing at one to four time points (pre-sensitization, 2, 6 and 24 weeks). Throughout the study period of roughly 24 weeks, patients also received therapeutic DPC doses to the scalp every week. Blood samples were taken from patients before sensitization (week 0) and then at 2, 6 and about 24 weeks after DPC sensitization. The libraries were sequenced as a pool, and the TCR yield per sample differed mostly because of small variations in library volumes within the pool. The investigation overall reported the following: The number of TCRs above 1 in 1000 frequency did not change with DPC sensitization; there was no evidence of global repertoire structure alterations. The number of PT1 expanded TCRs positively correlated with patch test score, significant at thresholds 8, 16 and 32 but not 4. Repeated subsampling changed both the strength of the expansion versus patch-test correlation and the threshold at which that correlation became significant. Alopecia, a presumed autoimmune disease, was present in all patients, so the immune response of the patients might differ from that of healthy individuals. Expanded TCRs formed significantly more large CDR3 similarity clusters than pre-sensitization or healthy control sets, consistent with antigen-driven responses.

Reading from cysteine to phenylalanine, the CDR3 counts 13 amino acids. The sequence is cut down to CDR3 DNA, 39 bases in frame from base 1. CDR1 and CDR2 were assigned from the germline V gene as MNHEY and SVGEGT. V is shortened by 7 bases, J by 7 bases, and the region joining them spans 16 bases. The TCR was taken from a woman in her forties or fifties with alopecia areata. Some clones in this sample may be carry-over from other donors' samples. This chain is built from TRBV6-2 or TRBV6-3 and TRBJ1-1, with the identity of the D gene unclear. This material consisted of whole blood, taken in connection with sensitization to the hapten diphenylcyclopropenone (DPC). The bases read TGTGCCAGCACTCATTTAGGGTGGGTTGAAGCTTTCTTT. It is translated as CASTHLGWVEAFF.